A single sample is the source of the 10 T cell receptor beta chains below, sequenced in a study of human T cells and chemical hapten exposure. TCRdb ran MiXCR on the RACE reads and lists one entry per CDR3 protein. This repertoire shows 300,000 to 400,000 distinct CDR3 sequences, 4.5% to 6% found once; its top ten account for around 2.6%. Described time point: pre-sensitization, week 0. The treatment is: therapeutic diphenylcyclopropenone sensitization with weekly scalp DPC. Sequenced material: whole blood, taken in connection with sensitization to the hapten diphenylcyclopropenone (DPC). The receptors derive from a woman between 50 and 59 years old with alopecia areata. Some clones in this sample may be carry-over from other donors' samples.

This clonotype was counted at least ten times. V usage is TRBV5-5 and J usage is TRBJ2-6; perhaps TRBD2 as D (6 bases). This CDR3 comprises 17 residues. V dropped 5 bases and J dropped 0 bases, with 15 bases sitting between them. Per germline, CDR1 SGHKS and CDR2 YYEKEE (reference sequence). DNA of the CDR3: TGTGCCAGCAGTTCCCACGCGGGGAGCTCTGGGGCCAACGTCCTGACTTTC. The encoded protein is CASSSHAGSSGANVLTF.

CDR3: CASSPSEGSSTEAFF. The CDR3 DNA is TGTGCCAGCTCACCATCCGAGGGGTCGAGTACTGAAGCTTTCTTT. This sequence joins TRBV18 and TRBJ1-1, with a possible D match to TRBD1 (5 bases). Trimming shortened V by 2 bases and J by 5 bases, and 15 bases separated the two germline ends. The CDR3 consists of 15 residues. CDR1 and CDR2 from the germline V gene are KGHSH and LQKENI.

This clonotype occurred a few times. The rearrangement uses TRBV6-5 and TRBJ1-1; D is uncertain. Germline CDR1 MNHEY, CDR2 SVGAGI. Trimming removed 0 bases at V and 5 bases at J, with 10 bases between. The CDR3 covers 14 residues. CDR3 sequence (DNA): TGTGCCAGCAGTTACTCGACACACGGGACTGAAGCTTTCTTT. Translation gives CASSYSTHGTEAFF.

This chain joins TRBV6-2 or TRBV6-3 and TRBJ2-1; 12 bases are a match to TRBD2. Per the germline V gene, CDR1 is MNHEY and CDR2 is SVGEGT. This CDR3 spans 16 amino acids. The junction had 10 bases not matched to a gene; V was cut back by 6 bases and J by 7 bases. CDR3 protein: CASRIRLAGVGNEQFF. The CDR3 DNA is TGTGCCAGCAGAATAAGACTAGCGGGAGTGGGGAATGAGCAGTTCTTC.

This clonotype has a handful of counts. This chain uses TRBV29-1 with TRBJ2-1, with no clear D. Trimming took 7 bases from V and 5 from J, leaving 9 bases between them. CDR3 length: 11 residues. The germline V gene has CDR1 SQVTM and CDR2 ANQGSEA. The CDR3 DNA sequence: TGCAGCGCCTTCGCAAACAATGAGCAGTTCTTC. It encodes CSAFANNEQFF.

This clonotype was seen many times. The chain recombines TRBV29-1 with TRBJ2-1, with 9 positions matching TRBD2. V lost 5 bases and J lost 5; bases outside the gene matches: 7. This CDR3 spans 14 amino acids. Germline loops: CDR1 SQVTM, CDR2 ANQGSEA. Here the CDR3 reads CSVRRGGPNNEQFF. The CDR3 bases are TGCAGCGTTAGGCGGGGGGGACCGAACAATGAGCAGTTCTTC.

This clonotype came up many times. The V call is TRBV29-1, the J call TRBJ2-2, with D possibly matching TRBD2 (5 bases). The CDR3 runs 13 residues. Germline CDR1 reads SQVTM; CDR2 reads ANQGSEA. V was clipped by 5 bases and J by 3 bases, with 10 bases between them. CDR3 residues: CSVLRDDTGELFF. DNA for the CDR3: TGCAGCGTTCTACGGGATGACACCGGGGAGCTGTTTTTT.

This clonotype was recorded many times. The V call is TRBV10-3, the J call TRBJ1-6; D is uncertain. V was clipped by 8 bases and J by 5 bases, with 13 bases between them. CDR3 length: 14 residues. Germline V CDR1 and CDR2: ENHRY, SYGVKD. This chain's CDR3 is CAIGRNRDNSPLHF. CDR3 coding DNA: TGTGCCATCGGGCGGAATCGGGATAATTCACCCCTCCACTTT.

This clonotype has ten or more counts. DNA of the CDR3: TGTGCCAGCAGTCGGGCCGGGACTAGCGGTTATCGCTCCTACAATGAGCAGTTCTTC. This sequence encodes CASSRAGTSGYRSYNEQFF. This chain uses TRBV6-1 with TRBJ2-1, with 11 bases that match TRBD2. This CDR3 has 19 residues. CDR1 and CDR2 (germline): MNHNS, SASEGT. V shed 5 bases and J 0 bases; nucleotides not matched to a gene: 12.

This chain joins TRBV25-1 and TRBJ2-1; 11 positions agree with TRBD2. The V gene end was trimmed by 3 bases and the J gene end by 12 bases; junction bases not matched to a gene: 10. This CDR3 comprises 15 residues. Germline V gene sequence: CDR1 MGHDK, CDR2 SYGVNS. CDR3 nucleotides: TGTGCCAGCAGTGAGACTAGCGGGAACCTTATGGGGCAGTTCTTC. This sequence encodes CASSETSGNLMGQFF.